This record concerns one T cell receptor beta chain sequence. Though probably carrying unrecorded immune exposures, donors were nominally healthy at sampling. This sample was included in a study of cytomegalovirus exposure and HLA in healthy donors. PCR used 60 Vbeta primers and 13 Jbeta primers. Libraries were prepared by immunoSEQ multiplex PCR; TCRdb keeps only in-frame clonotypes and omits some of them. The data hold about 280,000 clones, with 70% to 90% observed a single time. Sample: PBMCs. The TCR comes from a woman aged 18 to 35 in good health and CMV-seronegative.

CDR3 loop: CASSSRGKDQDSVWEQYF. In nucleotides, the CDR3 is TGTGCCAGCAGCTCCCGGGGGAAAGATCAAGACAGCGTCTGGGAGCAGTACTTC. The genes are TRBV7-9 and TRBJ2-7, with a possible D match to TRBD2 (6 bases). CDR1 and CDR2 (germline): SEHNR, FQNEAQ (reference sequence). This CDR3 region has 18 residues. The V end was cut by 4 bases, the J end by 7 bases, with 29 bases between.